The present T cell receptor (beta chain) was sequenced within a study of radiotherapy plus CTLA-4 blockade in lung cancer (dated by TCRdb to the late 2010s). About the investigation overall: Among enrolled patients, around 20% had an objective response and 25% to 40% reached disease control.

The full study reports these points: After treatment with radiotherapy and ipilimumab, TCR clones that originated in tumors expanded in peripheral blood. Early dynamic changes in blood T cell clones, together with increased serum interferon-beta after radiation, were reported as the strongest predictors of response.

As for this clone: Its specific antigen is unknown. Base qualities are not recorded, but no much larger clone differs from it by a single base.

A distance of 12 bases separates the germline ends of V and J, which lose 5 bases and 1 base respectively. Taken from the germline V gene (reference sequence), the CDR1 and CDR2 loops are SEHNR and FQNEAQ. Measured from the cysteine to the phenylalanine, the CDR3 is 14 residues long. Only CDR3 DNA is held: 42 bases, read in frame from base 1. In this study, focal radiation therapy paired with CTLA-4 blockade (ipilimumab) was tested in patients who had chemo-refractory metastatic non-small-cell lung cancer. The library was generated by the immunoSEQ multiplex PCR assay. TCRdb obtained this table from immuneACCESS and retained in-frame rearrangements with V and J assigned. These tables miss some clones; where compared with another copy, unresolved V genes account for less than half of the shortfall, and the remainder is unexplained. The sample table holds roughly 110,000 clones, of which around 85% were seen once. Around 2% of the sample rests with the top ten.

The sequence is built from TRBV7-9 and TRBJ2-7; the D gene cannot be named for sure. The source was peripheral blood, collected from a patient treated with radiotherapy plus ipilimumab. The TCR was taken from a human donor with non-small cell lung cancer that progressed on radiotherapy plus ipilimumab. Some clones in this sample may be carry-over from other donors' samples. In nucleotide form, the sequence is TGTGCCAGCAGCCGCACACGCGGATCCTACGAGCAGTACTTC. Its coded protein is CASSRTRGSYEQYF.